Listed here are 9 T cell receptor beta chains from one sample, sequenced in a study of control samples from healthy donors and cancer patients. Produced via immunoSEQ multiplex PCR; TCRdb's table is partial and in-frame only. The repertoire holds approximately 90,000 clones, with approximately 84% as singletons. The sample was PBMCs. Receptors originate from an older man with lung cancer.

The J gene is TRBJ1-4, the V gene TRBV9; D is uncertain. The V gene lost 1 base and the J gene lost 4 bases, with 8 bases spanning the gap. Germline V gives CDR1 SGDLS, CDR2 YYNGEE. The CDR3 extends over 14 amino acids. CDR3 DNA sequence: TGTGCCAGCAGCGTATCGCAGAATAATGAAAAACTGTTTTTT. Amino acids: CASSVSQNNEKLFF.

The chain links TRBV19 to TRBJ2-2; D might be TRBD2 (5 bases). Trimming took 3 bases from V and 4 from J, leaving 15 bases between them. Germline V lookup: CDR1 LNHDA, CDR2 SQIVND (reference sequence). CDR3 length: 16 residues. The DNA of the CDR3 is TGTGCCAGTAGTATTTCAAACGGGATGAGCACCGGGGAGCTGTTTTTT. This encodes CASSISNGMSTGELFF. Drawing the rest from reference TRBV19 and TRBJ2-2, the complete variable domain is DGGITQSPKYLFRKEGQNVTLSCEQNLNHDAMYWYRQDPGQGLRLIYYSQIVNDFQKGDIAEGYSVSREKKESFPLTVTSAQKNPTAFYLCASSISNGMSTGELFFGEGSRLTVL.

J is TRBJ1-2 and V is TRBV6-5; D unresolved. This CDR3 is built from 12 residues. Germline V gene sequence: CDR1 MNHEY, CDR2 SVGAGI. V dropped 6 bases and J dropped 4 bases, with 9 bases sitting between them. The CDR3 DNA follows: TGTGCCAGCAGGAGGGCGGGCTATGGCTACACCTTC. This encodes CASRRAGYGYTF.

The V and J genes are TRBV12-3 or TRBV12-4 and TRBJ1-2, with D possibly being TRBD1 (6 bases). The CDR3 sequence is 13 residues long. V shed 2 bases and J shed 8 bases, with 12 bases lying between them. The CDR3 nucleotides are TGTGCCAGCAGTTTACGGGGGCATGGAGGCTACACCTTC. It codes for CASSLRGHGGYTF.

The chain joins TRBV6-4 to TRBJ1-5; TRBD1 is a possible D gene (5 bases). Germline lookup yields CDR1 MRHNA and CDR2 SNTAGT. The CDR3 has 17 amino acids. The V and J ends lost 2 bases and 3 bases respectively, with 17 bases between them. The CDR3 here is CASSDQRGRAINQPQHF. The DNA for the CDR3 is TGTGCCAGCAGTGACCAGCGCGGCAGGGCTATCAATCAGCCCCAGCATTTT.

DNA for the CDR3: TGCAGCGTTGTAAGGCAGGGCGAAACCGGGGAGCTGTTTTTT. Translated: CSVVRQGETGELFF. J is TRBJ2-2 and V is TRBV29-1; D possibly corresponds to TRBD1 (5 bases). This CDR3 is 14 amino acids long. CDR1 and CDR2 from the germline V gene are SQVTM and ANQGSEA. Trimming took 4 bases from V and 5 from J, leaving 14 bases between them.

The V call is TRBV11-3, the J call TRBJ1-2; maybe TRBD1 (5 bases). The V and J ends lost 3 bases and 0 bases respectively, with 8 bases between them. CDR1 SGHNT and CDR2 YENEEA come from the germline V gene. This CDR3 spans 14 amino acids. In DNA, the CDR3 is TGTGCCAGCAGCTTGGGACCGACTAACTATGGCTACACCTTC. Its protein product is CASSLGPTNYGYTF.

This sequence joins TRBV28 and TRBJ2-1, with 10 bases fitting TRBD1. The V and J ends lost 4 bases and 8 bases, in that order; junction bases with no gene match: 11. Germline CDR1 reads MDHEN; CDR2 reads SYDVKM. This CDR3 is 16 amino acids long. CDR3: CASSSSGQGIYDEQFF. The CDR3 region has the DNA TGTGCCAGCAGTTCCTCGGGACAGGGGATTTACGATGAGCAGTTCTTC.

The chain uses TRBV4-1 and TRBJ2-3; D uncertain. Germline values: CDR1 MGHRA, CDR2 YSYEKL. This CDR3 spans 13 amino acids. V was cut by 2 bases and J by 2 bases, with 5 bases left in between. Written as DNA, the CDR3 is TGCGCCAGCAGCCAACTACCCACAGATACGCAGTATTTT. Translated: CASSQLPTDTQYF.